A selection of T cell receptor beta chains follows, all from one sample in a study of lymphopenia after photon versus proton radiotherapy. The table came from immunoSEQ multiplex PCR; TCRdb's copy has only in-frame clones and leaves some out. Of around 5,400 clones detected, around nine tenths appear once; the ten largest clones hold over 15%. This specimen consisted of peripheral blood, obtained from a patient treated with photon-based radiotherapy. The receptor set was obtained from a man aged 25 to 40 with gastric cancer. The CDR3 runs from the conserved cysteine through the conserved F or W. D genes are given only for firm matches. Size values are once, few and many counts, or a class for expanded clones, and some rows have none.

J gene,D gene,V gene,clone size,CDR3 DNA,CDR3 protein
TRBJ2-5,TRBD2,TRBV29-1,-,TGCAGCGTTGTTGGTAGCGGGGGCGGTGAGACCCAGTACTTC,CSVVGSGGGETQYF
TRBJ2-5,TRBD2,TRBV11-3,-,TGTGCCAGCAGCAGAAGTAGCGGGAGTGTTGAGACCCAGTACTTC,CASSRSSGSVETQYF
TRBJ2-1,TRBD1,TRBV9,once,TGTGCCAGCAGCGTCCGGACAGGAATTAACAATGAGCAGTTCTTC,CASSVRTGINNEQFF
TRBJ2-7,TRBD1,TRBV5-1,-,TGCGCCAGCAGCTCGCTGGTGAGGGGGCAAACCTACGAGCAGTACTTC,CASSSLVRGQTYEQYF
TRBJ2-7,TRBD2,TRBV28,-,TGTGCCAGCACCGAAGGGGCGGGGGGGTACGAGCAGTACTTC,CASTEGAGGYEQYF
TRBJ2-7,TRBD1,TRBV4-1,-,TGCGCCAGCAGCTCGACAGGGGCACACTACGAGCAGTACTTC,CASSSTGAHYEQYF
TRBJ2-7,-,TRBV23-1,few,TGCGCCAGCAGCCAAGTAGCGGACTTGTCCTACGAGCAGTACTTC,CASSQVADLSYEQYF
TRBJ2-1,TRBD2,TRBV2,-,TGTGCCAGCAGTGGGGGGGGGAGCTCCTACAATGAGCAGTTCTTC,CASSGGGSSYNEQFF
TRBJ2-3,-,TRBV6-6,-,TGTGCCAGCAGTTACTCGGACGGGAGCACAGATACGCAGTATTTT,CASSYSDGSTDTQYF
TRBJ2-5,-,TRBV10-2,once,TGCGCCAGCAGTGTTCCGGCCCGTGAGACCCAGTACTTC,CASSVPARETQYF
TRBJ2-1,TRBD1,TRBV6-5,-,TGTGCCAGCAGTATCCCCCCGGACAGGGTTATTGAGCAGTTCTTC,CASSIPPDRVIEQFF
TRBJ1-2,-,TRBV28,once,TGTGCCAGCAGCCGACCCGCGGGAGGTTTTGACTACACCTTC,CASSRPAGGFDYTF
TRBJ2-5,TRBD1,TRBV25-1,-,TGTGCCAGCAGTGCCCCCGGGACAGGGTTGTGGGAGACCCAGTACTTC,CASSAPGTGLWETQYF
TRBJ2-1,TRBD2,TRBV6-1,-,TGTGCCAGCCCATCCGGGACTAGCGACTACAATGAGCAGTTCTTC,CASPSGTSDYNEQFF
TRBJ1-6,-,TRBV5-4,once,TGTGCCAGCAGCCCTCAAACGAGCTCCTATAATTCACCCCTCCACTTT,CASSPQTSSYNSPLHF
TRBJ2-1,-,TRBV5-8,-,TGTGCCAGCAGCCTCTACGGCTCTGGGGCTCCCAATGAGCAGTTCTTC,CASSLYGSGAPNEQFF
TRBJ2-3,-,TRBV5-1,-,TGCGCCAGCAGCCTGGGGGTCGGACCCACAGATACGCAGTATTTT,CASSLGVGPTDTQYF
TRBJ2-1,-,TRBV7-3,-,TGTGCCAGCAGCTTAAACGCCCAGAGTGAGCAGTTCTTC,CASSLNAQSEQFF
TRBJ1-5,-,TRBV27,-,TGTGCCAGCAGTTTATCTCCCCTCGAGGGCTGGAATCAGCCCCAGCATTTT,CASSLSPLEGWNQPQHF
TRBJ2-7,TRBD2,TRBV7-2,-,TGTGCCAGCAGCTTAGGGGCCGGGACTAGCGGCGAGCAGTACTTC,CASSLGAGTSGEQYF
TRBJ1-2,TRBD1,TRBV28,few,TGTGCCAGCAGTAGTGGGACAGGGAACTCCTATGGCTACACCTTC,CASSSGTGNSYGYTF
TRBJ2-1,-,TRBV9,-,TGTGCCAGCAACCGTCCCGGGACCGGGGCGCAGTTCTTC,CASNRPGTGAQFF
TRBJ2-7,TRBD2,TRBV6-5,once,TGTGCCAGCAGCGGACTAGGTGGCCACGAGCAGTACTTC,CASSGLGGHEQYF
TRBJ2-7,TRBD1,TRBV5-1,-,TGCGCCAGCAGCGTCTTACAGGGGGACGAGCAGTACTTC,CASSVLQGDEQYF
TRBJ1-2,TRBD1,TRBV18,-,TGTGCCAGCTCGCGGGACAGGGGGATCTATGGCTACACCTTC,CASSRDRGIYGYTF
TRBJ1-5,-,TRBV10-3,-,TGTGCCATCAGTGACTCGGGAGAGGGGGATCAGCCCCAGCATTTT,CAISDSGEGDQPQHF
TRBJ2-7,TRBD1,TRBV6-6,-,TGTGCCAGCTACGACAGGGGGTCGTACGAGCAGTACTTC,CASYDRGSYEQYF
TRBJ1-6,TRBD1,TRBV10-1,-,TGCGCCAGCAGCAAGGGACAGGGGAATTCACCCCTCCACTTT,CASSKGQGNSPLHF